Following are 26 T cell receptor beta chains from one sample sequenced in a study of liver allograft versus peripheral blood T cells. Study-level background: Transplanted livers and recipients' peripheral blood had their T cell receptor repertoires compared.

TCRdb independently ran MiXCR on the reads; one entry per CDR3 protein. This sample has approximately 5,200 distinct CDR3 sequences, with around a sixth found just once. Source of these receptors: a human patient who had a liver transplant. Some of these T cells may belong to the graft donor.

The chain couples TRBV19 to TRBJ1-1, with D uncertain. Germline V gene data show CDR1 as LNHDA and CDR2 as SQIVND (reference sequence). V was clipped by 3 bases and J by 1 base, with 6 bases between them. The CDR3 runs to 13 residues. The CDR3 loop reads CASSMTPNTEAFF. The CDR3 DNA follows: TGTGCCAGTAGTATGACCCCGAACACTGAAGCTTTCTTT.

Sample share makes this clonotype medium-sized. The chain uses TRBV19 and TRBJ1-1; D is undetermined. The CDR3 is 15 amino acids. Germline V gene data show CDR1 as LNHDA and CDR2 as SQIVND (reference sequence). Trimming removed 5 bases from V and 1 base from J, with 14 bases in between. The CDR3: CASSPSGLTNTEAFF. CDR3 sequence (DNA): TGTGCCAGTAGTCCTTCTGGACTGACGAACACTGAAGCTTTCTTT.

By sample fraction, this clonotype is medium-sized. V and J are TRBV29-1 and TRBJ2-5; D is uncertain. The CDR3 extends over 13 amino acids. Germline CDR1 SQVTM, CDR2 ANQGSEA. Trimming took off 3 bases at V and 4 bases at J, with 12 bases between the two ends. This CDR3 is CSVENSPGETQYF. The CDR3 bases are TGCAGCGTTGAGAATAGCCCCGGAGAGACCCAGTACTTC.

The chain joins TRBV5-5 to TRBJ1-5; no clear D gene. The V and J ends lost 0 bases and 0 bases respectively, with 7 bases between them. Germline CDR1 and CDR2: SGHKS and YYEKEE (reference sequence). This CDR3 region has 15 residues. CDR3 sequence reads: CASSLAGNSNQPQHF. The CDR3, as DNA: TGTGCCAGCAGCTTGGCGGGGAATAGCAATCAGCCCCAGCATTTT.

This clonotype was counted ten times or more. The chain links TRBV5-4 to TRBJ2-7; 9 bases fit TRBD2. Germline V gene data show CDR1 as SGHNT and CDR2 as YYREEE (reference sequence). This CDR3 spans 16 amino acids. The V segment lost 4 bases and the J segment 4 bases; nucleotides outside the gene matches: 12. CDR3 nucleotides: TGTGCCAGCAGCCTGTCTTGGCGGGAGGGTGGGTACGAGCAGTACTTC. It specifies CASSLSWREGGYEQYF.

The chain links TRBV9 to TRBJ2-7, with TRBD1 matching 7 bases. V gave up 5 bases and J gave up 3 bases; unmatched junction bases: 8. This CDR3 is built from 14 residues. Germline assignment: CDR1 SGDLS and CDR2 YYNGEE. The CDR3, as DNA: TGTGCCAGCAGTGCAGGGACAGCTGACTACGAGCAGTACTTC. Its translation is CASSAGTADYEQYF.

By its share, this clonotype is medium-sized. This chain uses TRBV9 with TRBJ2-7, with D tentatively TRBD2 (5 bases). CDR1 and CDR2 (germline): SGDLS, YYNGEE. This CDR3 region has 15 residues. Deletions cut 0 bases from V and 1 base from J, with 11 bases between. The CDR3 here is CASSVDPERSYEQYF. DNA for the CDR3: TGTGCCAGCAGCGTAGACCCGGAGCGGTCCTACGAGCAGTACTTC.

This clonotype is categorized as medium-sized. The V gene is TRBV6-1, the J gene TRBJ2-1; a possible D gene is TRBD2 (6 bases). This CDR3 has 12 amino acids. Trimming removed 8 bases at V and 10 bases at J, with 15 bases between. Germline V gene sequence: CDR1 MNHNS, CDR2 SASEGT. This CDR3 reads CASVWDLGEQFF. In DNA form, the CDR3 reads TGTGCCAGCGTTTGGGACTTAGGAGAGCAGTTCTTC.

This clonotype showed up just a few times. The chain is built from TRBV6-1 and TRBJ1-1; D call uncertain. The CDR3 loop spans 13 amino acids. Germline CDR1 is MNHNS and CDR2 is SASEGT. V was shortened by 5 bases and J by 2 bases, with 9 bases between the two germline ends. The CDR3 DNA reads TGTGCCAGCAGTTATGGACCAAACACTGAAGCTTTCTTT. Protein product: CASSYGPNTEAFF.

In regard to this clonotype: A much more abundant neighbour one base away suggests this may be a read error. This chain links TRBV6-2 or TRBV6-3 with TRBJ2-2; D is ambiguous. The CDR3 loop spans 13 amino acids. Germline V gene data show CDR1 as MNHEY and CDR2 as SVGEGT. V was clipped by 5 bases and J by 8 bases, with 12 bases between them. CDR3 region: CASSPFRRGELFF. In DNA form, the CDR3 reads TGTGCCAGCAGTCCCTTCCGCAGGGGGGAGCTGTTTTTT.

V usage is TRBV13 and J usage is TRBJ1-5; D perhaps matches TRBD1 (5 bases). CDR3 length: 14 amino acids. Per the germline V gene, CDR1 is PRHDT and CDR2 is FYEKMQ (reference sequence). Trimming shortened V by 5 bases and J by 7 bases, and 15 bases separated the two germline ends. The CDR3 bases are TGTGCCAGCAGCCCAGGGAGGGGTGGCCAGCCCCAGCATTTT. Translating gives CASSPGRGGQPQHF.

The table lists this clonotype with many counts. The rearrangement links TRBV28 to TRBJ1-1, with 10 bases matching TRBD1. The CDR3 loop spans 18 amino acids. Germline loops: CDR1 MDHEN, CDR2 SYDVKM. Trimming removed 4 bases from V and 0 bases from J; junction bases left unmatched: 11. The CDR3 DNA reads as TGTGCCAGCAGTTCGCGACAGGGGGCAGGGGGATTGAACACTGAAGCTTTCTTT. It encodes CASSSRQGAGGLNTEAFF.

A remark on this clonotype: A much more abundant neighbour one base away suggests this may be a read error. The V gene is TRBV6-1, the J gene TRBJ2-7; TRBD2 aligns across 8 bases. CDR3 length: 17 residues. The V and J ends lost 2 bases and 3 bases, in that order; junction bases with no gene match: 12. Germline V gene lookup returns CDR1 MNHNS and CDR2 SASEGT. In DNA, the CDR3 is TGTGCCAGCAGTGAATGGAAGCTAGCGGGCGGGGTCTACGAGCAGTACTTC. It codes for CASSEWKLAGGVYEQYF.

This clonotype was seen repeatedly, ten times or more. This sequence joins TRBV27 and TRBJ2-2; 14 bases line up with TRBD2. The germline gives CDR1 MNHEY, CDR2 SMNVEV (reference sequence). V lost 6 bases, J lost 8 bases, and 5 bases stayed unmatched. The CDR3 is 15 amino acids. The CDR3 nucleotides are TGTGCCAGCAGCGGGGGACTAGCGGGAGTGGGGGAGCTGTTTTTT. Translation gives CASSGGLAGVGELFF.

In its sample, this clonotype was seen once. This sequence joins TRBV30 and TRBJ2-7; D ambiguous. The CDR3 totals 13 residues. V lost 0 bases and J 3 bases, leaving 9 bases between the germline ends. Germline values: CDR1 GTSNPN, CDR2 SVGIG (reference sequence). The CDR3 here is CAWSVSSNYEQYF. CDR3 in DNA: TGTGCCTGGAGTGTCAGCAGTAACTACGAGCAGTACTTC.

This rearrangement joins TRBV5-6 to TRBJ2-3; D is perhaps TRBD2 (5 bases). Looked up from germline, CDR1 is SGHDT and CDR2 is YYEEEE. The CDR3 sequence is 15 residues long. The V end was cut by 0 bases, the J end by 0 bases, with 8 bases between. Here the CDR3 reads CASSLGLASTDTQYF. The CDR3, as DNA: TGTGCCAGCAGCTTGGGGTTAGCGAGCACAGATACGCAGTATTTT.

Ten or more counts support this clonotype. This chain uses TRBV27 with TRBJ2-1; TRBD1 aligns across 9 bases. Unmatched junction bases numbered 6, after V lost 5 bases and J lost 10 bases. The CDR3 length is 13 residues. CDR1 and CDR2 (germline): MNHEY, SMNVEV (reference sequence). The CDR3 DNA reads as TGTGCCAGCAGTCCCACAGGGGGCTGGGAGCAGTTCTTC. Its protein product is CASSPTGGWEQFF.

The gene calls are TRBV19 and TRBJ1-5; 7 bases are shared with TRBD1. Trimming at V came to 4 bases and at J to 8 bases, leaving 11 bases not matched to a gene. The CDR3 consists of 15 residues. The germline V gene has CDR1 LNHDA and CDR2 SQIVND (reference sequence). The DNA of the CDR3 is TGTGCCAGTAGTACGACAGGGACCCCATACAAGCCCCAGCATTTT. Protein: CASSTTGTPYKPQHF. Together with reference TRBV19 and TRBJ1-5, the CDR3 gives the full variable domain: DGGITQSPKYLFRKEGQNVTLSCEQNLNHDAMYWYRQDPGQGLRLIYYSQIVNDFQKGDIAEGYSVSREKKESFPLTVTSAQKNPTAFYLCASSTTGTPYKPQHFGDGTRLSIL.

As DNA, the CDR3 is TGTGCCAGCAGCTTGGTGAATCGGCGGTACTTC. This gives the protein CASSLVNRRYF. The V and J genes are TRBV5-5 and TRBJ2-5; no clear D gene. In germline, CDR1 is SGHKS, CDR2 YYEKEE (reference sequence). This CDR3 has 11 amino acids. Trimming took 0 bases from V and 13 from J, leaving 10 bases between them.

By proportion, this clonotype is medium-sized. The chain uses TRBV6-6 and TRBJ1-1; D gene ambiguous. CDR3 length: 13 amino acids. Germline lookup yields CDR1 MNHNY and CDR2 SVGAGI (reference sequence). Trimming took 8 bases from V and 5 from J, leaving 15 bases between them. This CDR3 reads CASLDRGLTEAFF. Written as DNA, the CDR3 is TGTGCCAGCTTGGACCGAGGATTGACTGAAGCTTTCTTT.

This clonotype was observed a few times. The chain joins TRBV12-3 or TRBV12-4 to TRBJ1-1; 9 nucleotides match TRBD1. J was trimmed by 3 bases and V by 2 bases; bases with no gene match: 13. The length of the CDR3 is 18 residues. The CDR3 protein is CASSLYPPDRGDDTEAFF. The CDR3 bases are TGTGCCAGCAGTTTATACCCCCCGGACAGGGGAGACGACACTGAAGCTTTCTTT.

In this sample, this clonotype is medium-sized. CDR3 region: CAITDPSGRSGPNTGELFF. Written as DNA, the CDR3 is TGTGCCATCACTGACCCCTCCGGGAGGAGCGGACCAAACACCGGGGAGCTGTTTTTT. This chain uses TRBV10-3 with TRBJ2-2, with 7 bases fitting TRBD2. Trimming at V came to 7 bases and at J to 2 bases, leaving 19 bases not matched to a gene. Looked up from germline, CDR1 is ENHRY and CDR2 is SYGVKD. The CDR3 has 19 amino acids.

By share of the sample, this clonotype is medium-sized (0.01 to 0.1%). The chain employs TRBV5-6 and TRBJ2-7; no reliable D call. The length of the CDR3 is 14 residues. V lost 1 base, J lost 2 bases, and 10 bases lay in between. CDR1 is SGHDT, CDR2 YYEEEE, per germline. CDR3 sequence (DNA): TGTGCCAGCAGCTTGCGACTGGGTACCTACGAGCAGTACTTC. Amino acid sequence: CASSLRLGTYEQYF. The complete variable domain, with remaining parts taken from reference TRBV5-6 and TRBJ2-7, reads DAGVTQSPTHLIKTRGQQVTLRCSPKSGHDTVSWYQQALGQGPQFIFQYYEEEERQRGNFPDRFSGHQFPNYSSELNVNALLLGDSALYLCASSLRLGTYEQYFGPGTRLTVT.

By proportion, this clonotype is medium-sized. The chain joins TRBV13 to TRBJ2-2, with unresolved D. With 5 bases removed from V and 7 bases from J, the gap between germline ends came to 8 bases. CDR1 and CDR2 from the germline V gene are PRHDT and FYEKMQ (reference sequence). The CDR3 contains 12 residues. Here the CDR3 reads CASSTKYGELFF. The CDR3 bases are TGTGCCAGCAGCACCAAATACGGGGAGCTGTTTTTT.

The gene calls are TRBV28 and TRBJ1-6, with 7 bases identical to TRBD1. There are 16 residues in the CDR3. Germline loops: CDR1 MDHEN, CDR2 SYDVKM. The trim removed 4 bases at V and 8 bases at J, leaving 11 bases unmatched. In nucleotides, the CDR3 is TGTGCCAGCAGTTCCCCCACTCAGGGGGGGGATTCACCCCTCCACTTT. Protein sequence: CASSSPTQGGDSPLHF.

There are a few counts of this clonotype. The rearrangement uses TRBV11-2 and TRBJ2-2; TRBD2 might be the D (6 bases). CDR3 length equals 14 residues. Trimming took 6 bases from V and 3 from J, leaving 11 bases between them. The germline gives CDR1 SGHAT, CDR2 FQNNGV. In nucleotides, the CDR3 is TGTGCCAGCAGGGGGACTCCGGACACCGGGGAGCTGTTTTTT. It yields the protein CASRGTPDTGELFF.